The 29 T cell receptor beta chains below were found in one sample sequenced in a study of blood T cells in healthy people across ages. A second PCR of 7 to 11 cycles used a sample-barcoded 5' primer and a J-beta primer mix. One entry per CDR3 protein, called by TCRdb with MiXCR from the 5' RACE reads. The repertoire has approximately 320,000 distinct CDR3 sequences, 27% of them found once; the top ten carry 29%. Sequencing was done on a sample of blood. The receptors were gathered from a woman between 65 and 79 years old in good health.

Only a few counts were recorded for this clonotype. This sequence joins TRBV3-1 and TRBJ2-1; no definite D call. The germline V gene has CDR1 LGHDT and CDR2 YNNKEL (reference sequence). This CDR3 contains 13 residues. V lost 2 bases, J lost 4 bases, and 6 bases lay in between. The CDR3 sequence is CASSQQTYNEQFF. CDR3 DNA sequence: TGTGCCAGCAGCCAACAGACTTACAATGAGCAGTTCTTC.

This chain connects TRBV12-3 or TRBV12-4 to TRBJ2-6, with TRBD1 identical over 8 bases. The CDR3 sequence is 17 residues long. V lost 6 bases, J lost 0 bases, and 7 bases stayed unmatched. The CDR3 protein is CASSRRQGYSGANVLTF. CDR3 DNA: TGTGCCAGCAGCCGTAGACAGGGGTACTCTGGGGCCAACGTCCTGACTTTC.

This rearrangement joins TRBV28 to TRBJ2-6; D is unresolved. V lost 2 bases, J lost 2 bases, and 7 bases lay in between. Per germline, CDR1 MDHEN and CDR2 SYDVKM. The length of the CDR3 is 15 residues. This CDR3 is CASSLNRPGANVLTF. In DNA, the CDR3 is TGTGCCAGCAGTTTAAATAGGCCTGGGGCCAACGTCCTGACTTTC.

The chain uses TRBV3-1 and TRBJ1-6, with D uncertain. Trimming removed 2 bases from V and 3 bases from J, with 14 bases in between. Germline V gene data show CDR1 as LGHDT and CDR2 as YNNKEL (reference sequence). This CDR3 is 17 amino acids long. The CDR3 loop reads CASSQPSAGSYNSPLHF. The CDR3, as DNA: TGTGCCAGCAGCCAACCGTCTGCAGGCAGCTATAATTCACCCCTCCACTTT.

The sample holds a few counts of this clonotype. The chain employs TRBV7-3 and TRBJ2-7, with 8 bases that match TRBD2. Germline CDR1 is SGHTA and CDR2 is FQGTGA. V lost 1 base to trimming and J lost 4 bases; unmatched junction nucleotides: 9. The CDR3 loop spans 16 amino acids. Here the CDR3 reads CASSLNPSGSVYEQYF. In DNA, the CDR3 is TGTGCCAGCAGCTTAAATCCCAGCGGGAGTGTGTACGAGCAGTACTTC.

This clonotype was observed many times. The rearrangement links TRBV20-1 to TRBJ2-1, with D maybe TRBD2 (5 bases). Between the trimmed V and J ends, which lost 2 bases and 5 bases, there was a span of 13 bases. Per germline, CDR1 DFQATT and CDR2 SNEGSKA (reference sequence). This CDR3 comprises 14 residues. The DNA of the CDR3 is TGCAGTGCTAGATATTGGCTAGCTCACAATGAGCAGTTCTTC. Protein product: CSARYWLAHNEQFF.

The genes are TRBV3-1 and TRBJ2-1; the D is unclear. V was shortened by 3 bases and J by 6 bases, with 24 bases between the two germline ends. CDR1 and CDR2 from the germline V gene are LGHDT and YNNKEL (reference sequence). This CDR3 has 18 amino acids. The CDR3 sequence: CASSQDWRSEPDVNEQFF. The CDR3 nucleotides read TGTGCCAGCAGCCAGGATTGGCGAAGCGAACCGGACGTCAATGAGCAGTTCTTC.

The gene calls are TRBV6-2 or TRBV6-3 and TRBJ2-3; unclear D gene. Trimming cost V 7 bases and J 2 bases, with 4 bases left between them. CDR3 size: 11 residues. Germline values: CDR1 MNHEY, CDR2 SVGEGT. The CDR3 region has the DNA TGTGCCAGCACCCACACAGATACGCAGTATTTT. Translated, it gives CASTHTDTQYF.

The gene calls are TRBV6-1 and TRBJ2-1; possible D gene TRBD1, 6 bases. Trimming took off 9 bases at V and 3 bases at J, with 12 bases between the two ends. CDR3 length equals 13 residues. Germline CDR1 MNHNS, CDR2 SASEGT. CDR3 sequence reads: CASGQSNYNEQFF. CDR3 nucleotide sequence: TGTGCCAGTGGACAGAGTAACTACAATGAGCAGTTCTTC.

The gene calls are TRBV15 and TRBJ1-6, with D perhaps TRBD1 (5 bases). The V gene lost 0 bases and the J gene lost 9 bases, with 15 bases spanning the gap. Germline V gene lookup returns CDR1 LNHNV and CDR2 YYDKDF (reference sequence). This CDR3 is 16 amino acids long. The DNA for the CDR3 is TGTGCCACCAGCAGAGATTGGGGCCTTGGGGGTTCACCCCTCCACTTT. It encodes CATSRDWGLGGSPLHF.

This clonotype turned up a few times. V is TRBV21-1 and J is TRBJ1-5. TRBV21-1 is tagged as a pseudogene. The CDR3 runs to 13 residues. The CDR3 loop is CASSKVRDQPQHF. In nucleotides, the CDR3 is TGTGCCAGCAGCAAAGTCCGCGATCAGCCCCAGCATTTT.

There are a few counts of this clonotype. The chain couples TRBV9 to TRBJ1-4, with a possible D match to TRBD1 (5 bases). This CDR3 has 15 amino acids. V was shortened by 0 bases and J by 8 bases, with 14 bases between the two germline ends. Germline values: CDR1 SGDLS, CDR2 YYNGEE. The CDR3 protein is CASSVDGGSEEKLFF. DNA of the CDR3: TGTGCCAGCAGCGTAGATGGGGGTTCAGAAGAAAAACTGTTTTTT.

This clonotype was found once. The V call is TRBV20-1, the J call TRBJ2-3, with a possible D match to TRBD2 (6 bases). CDR1 and CDR2 from the germline V gene are DFQATT and SNEGSKA (reference sequence). The CDR3 extends over 15 amino acids. Between the trimmed V and J ends, which lost 8 bases and 4 bases, there was a span of 22 bases. The CDR3 nucleotides read TGCAGTACCGAAAGGAGGCTTAGCGGCCCAGATACGCAGTATTTT. Protein: CSTERRLSGPDTQYF.

This clonotype was observed at least ten times. The chain joins TRBV6-2 or TRBV6-3 to TRBJ2-1, with TRBD1 as a possible D gene (5 bases). CDR1 and CDR2 from the germline V gene are MNHEY and SVGEGT. Trimming shortened V by 0 bases and J by 8 bases, and 23 bases separated the two germline ends. The CDR3 is made up of 18 amino acids. CDR3 region: CASSYSMVRWQGTDEQFF. CDR3 in DNA: TGTGCCAGCAGTTACTCGATGGTCAGGTGGCAGGGAACGGATGAGCAGTTCTTC.

This clonotype has more than one count but fewer than ten. The chain joins TRBV6-1 to TRBJ2-5; TRBD1 or TRBD2 may be the D gene (6 bases each). There are 12 residues in the CDR3. The V and J ends lost 7 bases and 5 bases respectively, with 11 bases between them. Per the germline V gene, CDR1 is MNHNS and CDR2 is SASEGT. The DNA for the CDR3 is TGTGCCAGCAAGGGGGGCCCGGAGACCCAGTACTTC. This translates into CASKGGPETQYF.

This clonotype occurred a few times. The V gene is TRBV29-1, the J gene TRBJ2-3; 7 bases fit TRBD2. The CDR3 length is 13 residues. The V gene's germline CDR1 is SQVTM and CDR2 ANQGSEA. The J segment lost 3 bases and the V segment lost 3 bases, leaving 3 bases of the junction unmatched. The CDR3 sequence: CSVDGRATDTQYF. CDR3 DNA sequence: TGCAGCGTTGATGGGAGGGCTACAGATACGCAGTATTTT.

Notes on this clonotype: This may be a read error: a much more frequent sequence differs by one nucleotide. J is TRBJ2-5 and V is TRBV5-1, with 11 nucleotides matching TRBD2. V lost 3 bases, J lost 2 bases, and 6 bases stayed unmatched. This CDR3 is built from 16 residues. Germline V gives CDR1 SGHRS, CDR2 YFSETQ. The CDR3 loop reads CASSSSGTSGQETQYF. The CDR3 DNA follows: TGCGCCAGCAGCTCCTCCGGGACTAGCGGACAAGAGACCCAGTACTTC.

The chain has TRBV6-5 and TRBJ2-5; no clear D gene. The J call is doubtful: the DNA matches TRBJ2-1 better. From germline, CDR1 is MNHEY and CDR2 SVGAGI. The length of the CDR3 is 12 residues. The CDR3 sequence: CASSRKNNEQFF. In nucleotides, the CDR3 is TGTGCCAGCAGTAGGAAGAACAATGAGCAGTTCTTC.

V is TRBV28 and J is TRBJ2-5; TRBD2 aligns across 9 bases. The V segment lost 8 bases and the J segment 11 bases; nucleotides outside the gene matches: 12. The length of the CDR3 is 13 residues. Looked up from germline, CDR1 is MDHEN and CDR2 is SYDVKM. The CDR3 protein is CASLLAGTREQYF. The DNA of the CDR3 is TGTGCCAGCCTCCTAGCGGGAACTAGAGAGCAGTACTTC.

CDR3 loop: CASSPPGRNTGELFF. For the CDR3, the DNA is TGTGCCAGCAGCCCCCCCGGGAGGAACACCGGGGAGCTGTTTTTT. V usage is TRBV3-1 and J usage is TRBJ2-2, with D possibly matching TRBD2 (6 bases). CDR1 is LGHDT and CDR2 is YNNKEL in the germline V gene (reference sequence). CDR3 length: 15 amino acids. Deletions cut 4 bases from V and 1 base from J, with 10 bases between.

V and J are TRBV28 and TRBJ2-7; TRBD2 matches 10 bases. J lost 2 bases, V lost 6 bases, and 16 bases had no gene match. CDR3 length: 18 amino acids. Germline loops: CDR1 MDHEN, CDR2 SYDVKM. CDR3 nucleotide sequence: TGTGCCAGCAGCCTCGGGCTAGCGGGAGTCACCACCACCTACGAGCAGTACTTC. Its translation is CASSLGLAGVTTTYEQYF.

The chain employs TRBV28 and TRBJ2-5, with 10 nucleotides matching TRBD1. The CDR3 spans 14 residues. Unmatched junction bases numbered 7, after V lost 6 bases and J lost 6 bases. From germline, CDR1 is MDHEN and CDR2 SYDVKM. The CDR3 coding sequence is TGTGCCAGCAGCCCGGACAGGGGGAGACAGACCCAGTACTTC. It specifies CASSPDRGRQTQYF.

This chain links TRBV28 with TRBJ2-5; D remains unclear. The CDR3 has 12 amino acids. Between the trimmed V and J ends, which lost 3 bases and 5 bases, there was a span of 7 bases. Germline V gene data show CDR1 as MDHEN and CDR2 as SYDVKM. CDR3: CASSFPLETQYF. Written as DNA, the CDR3 is TGTGCCAGCAGTTTCCCTCTGGAGACCCAGTACTTC.

The sample holds a few counts of this clonotype. A junction end diverges from the germline sequence, so it may reflect a read error. J is TRBJ1-3 and V is TRBV5-1, with D possibly matching TRBD1 (5 bases). CDR3 length: 15 residues. Germline V gene lookup returns CDR1 SGHRS and CDR2 YFSETQ. The CDR3 loop is CTSSLQGASGNTIYF. The CDR3, as DNA: TGCACCAGCAGCTTGCAGGGAGCGAGCGGAAACACCATATATTTT.

The genes are TRBV3-1 and TRBJ1-5; D is possibly TRBD1 (5 bases). Trimming took off 4 bases at V and 5 bases at J, with 9 bases between the two ends. This CDR3 has 13 amino acids. Germline V lookup: CDR1 LGHDT, CDR2 YNNKEL (reference sequence). CDR3 sequence (DNA): TGTGCCAGCAGCCCGAAGGGGTATCAGCCCCAGCATTTT. As protein: CASSPKGYQPQHF.

The chain is built from TRBV6-5 and TRBJ2-5; weak D call: TRBD1 (5 bases). Per germline, CDR1 MNHEY and CDR2 SVGAGI. The CDR3 contains 15 residues. V was trimmed by 0 bases and J by 7 bases, leaving 15 bases between them. CDR3 protein: CASSYSAGRLGTQYF. CDR3 coding DNA: TGTGCCAGCAGTTACTCAGCAGGGCGGTTGGGGACCCAGTACTTC.

This clonotype has a handful of counts. J is TRBJ1-6 and V is TRBV28; no reliable D call. The V end was cut by 4 bases, the J end by 4 bases, with 8 bases between. From germline, CDR1 is MDHEN and CDR2 SYDVKM. The CDR3 sequence is 14 residues long. CDR3 in DNA: TGTGCCAGCAGTTCGCAGGAGTATAATTCACCCCTCCACTTT. This gives the protein CASSSQEYNSPLHF. Variable domain in full (rest from reference TRBV28 and TRBJ1-6): DVKVTQSSRYLVKRTGEKVFLECVQDMDHENMFWYRQDPGLGLRLIYFSYDVKMKEKGDIPEGYSVSREKKERFSLILESASTNQTSMYLCASSSQEYNSPLHFGNGTRLTVT.

This clonotype has at least ten counts. CDR3 bases: TGCAGCGTTGAAGATCGAGGCGTAGGGGAGACCCAGTACTTC. It translates to CSVEDRGVGETQYF. The gene calls are TRBV29-1 and TRBJ2-5; no clear D gene. The V gene's germline CDR1 is SQVTM and CDR2 ANQGSEA. This CDR3 contains 14 residues. The V and J ends lost 0 bases and 5 bases respectively, with 13 bases between them.

The rearrangement joins TRBV28 to TRBJ2-3, with D uncertain. Looked up from germline, CDR1 is MDHEN and CDR2 is SYDVKM. The germline V and J ends were trimmed by 6 bases and 4 bases, with 8 bases remaining between them. The CDR3 spans 12 residues. The DNA of the CDR3 is TGTGCCAGCAGATCGAGATCAGATACGCAGTATTTT. It specifies CASRSRSDTQYF.